The 8 T cell receptor beta chains listed next were all sequenced from one sample in a study of beta chain features in type 1 diabetes. All of the isolated RNA was reverse transcribed, so expressed TCRB transcripts were sequenced. Only in-frame clones appear in the TCRdb table, and some are missing; sequencing was by immunoSEQ multiplex PCR. The sample consists of 900,000 or so clones, 15% to 20% of them appearing once. Sequenced sample: naive CD4+ T cells from blood. Source of these receptors: a woman aged 18-30 years in good health.

The J gene is TRBJ1-1, the V gene TRBV7-9; D remains unclear. Germline V lookup: CDR1 SEHNR, CDR2 FQNEAQ (reference sequence). V was pared by 2 bases and J by 11 bases, with 9 bases between. There are 11 residues in the CDR3. CDR3 sequence reads: CASSLLGMAFF. The CDR3 region has the DNA TGTGCCAGCAGCTTACTTGGAATGGCTTTCTTT.

This clone was picked up a small number of times. This rearrangement joins TRBV5-1 to TRBJ2-3, with 8 bases that match TRBD2. Germline V CDR1 and CDR2: SGHRS, YFSETQ. The CDR3 runs to 17 residues. Trimming cost V 4 bases and J 2 bases; bases outside gene matches: 12. The CDR3 loop reads CASSTRAIAGNTDTQYF. CDR3 sequence (DNA): TGCGCCAGCAGCACCAGAGCCATAGCGGGGAACACAGATACGCAGTATTTT.

CDR3 sequence: CASSLSGGSSTDTQYF. The CDR3 DNA reads TGTGCCAGCAGCCTTAGTGGGGGTAGTAGCACAGATACGCAGTATTTT. The gene calls are TRBV9 and TRBJ2-3; D possibly matches TRBD1 or TRBD2 (5 bases each). This CDR3 contains 16 residues. Trimming took 4 bases from V and 0 from J, leaving 15 bases between them. Germline-derived CDR1 and CDR2 are SGDLS and YYNGEE.

V gene TRBV4-2 combines with J gene TRBJ2-6; D might be TRBD2 (6 bases). The length of the CDR3 is 17 residues. Deletions cut 0 bases from V and 5 bases from J, with 14 bases between. In germline, CDR1 is LGHNA, CDR2 YNFKEQ. This CDR3 is CASSQDAAGKWANVLTF. The DNA for the CDR3 is TGTGCCAGCAGCCAAGATGCCGCGGGGAAGTGGGCCAACGTCCTGACTTTC.

The chain links TRBV4-2 to TRBJ2-1; 10 nucleotides agree with TRBD2. V lost 4 bases to trimming and J lost 8 bases; unmatched junction nucleotides: 11. CDR3 size: 16 residues. The germline V gene has CDR1 LGHNA and CDR2 YNFKEQ. The CDR3 DNA follows: TGTGCCAGCAGCCCTCTAGGGCTAGCGGGAGCGGATGAGCAGTTCTTC. Its translation: CASSPLGLAGADEQFF.

The J gene is TRBJ2-7, the V gene TRBV7-2; unclear D gene. In germline, CDR1 is SGHTA, CDR2 FQGNSA. This CDR3 contains 14 residues. V gave up 1 base and J gave up 3 bases, with 10 bases separating them. The CDR3 bases are TGTGCCAGCAGCTTAGATGGGTGGGGCTACGAGCAGTACTTC. Translation: CASSLDGWGYEQYF.

The chain carries TRBV6-1 and TRBJ2-7; 10 bases are shared with TRBD2. With 10 bases clipped from V and 2 bases from J, the junction kept 5 bases outside the gene matches. CDR3 size: 13 residues. Germline lookup yields CDR1 MNHNS and CDR2 SASEGT. CDR3 loop: CAIRTSGTYEQYF. CDR3 DNA sequence: TGTGCCATCAGGACTAGCGGTACCTACGAGCAGTACTTC.

This clone occurred a few times. This sequence joins TRBV10-3 and TRBJ2-7; 13 nucleotides line up with TRBD2. Germline V lookup: CDR1 ENHRY, CDR2 SYGVKD. The junction had 4 bases not matched to a gene; V was cut back by 3 bases and J by 2 bases. This CDR3 has 16 amino acids. In nucleotides, the CDR3 is TGTGCCATCAGTGATCCCGGGACTAGCGGGACCTACGAGCAGTACTTC. It translates to CAISDPGTSGTYEQYF.